This entry lists 20 T cell receptor beta chains sequenced from one sample in a study of cytomegalovirus exposure and HLA in healthy donors. PCR amplification relied on 60 Vbeta primers (plus 13 Jbeta primers). The repertoire was sequenced with immunoSEQ multiplex PCR; TCRdb's copy has only in-frame clones and lacks some. The sample has about 130,000 clones, 70% to 85% seen once. Sequencing was carried out using PBMCs. All receptors come from a boy aged 5-17 years in good health and CMV-seronegative.

The chain joins TRBV6-5 to TRBJ2-1; 9 bases map to TRBD1. The CDR3 is 14 amino acids. Trimming at V came to 2 bases and at J to 5 bases, leaving 1 base not matched to a gene. Germline assignment: CDR1 MNHEY and CDR2 SVGAGI. The CDR3 region has the DNA TGTGCCAGCAGTTACGGGACAGGGAACAATGAGCAGTTCTTC. Protein: CASSYGTGNNEQFF.

The V gene is TRBV6-1, the J gene TRBJ1-1; D unclear. Germline-derived CDR1 and CDR2 are MNHNS and SASEGT. This CDR3 has 11 amino acids. Trimming took 5 bases from V and 10 from J, leaving 11 bases between them. The CDR3 loop is CASSRPEVAFF. CDR3 nucleotide sequence: TGTGCCAGCAGTAGACCCGAGGTAGCTTTCTTT.

The V and J genes are TRBV30 and TRBJ2-3; TRBD2 agrees at 10 bases. The CDR3 has 19 amino acids. J lost 1 base, V lost 5 bases, and 18 bases had no gene match. Germline CDR1 and CDR2: GTSNPN and SVGIG (reference sequence). CDR3 in DNA: TGTGCCTGGGGACTCGGGACAGGAACGACTAGCGGGCGCACAGATACGCAGTATTTT. Translated, it gives CAWGLGTGTTSGRTDTQYF.

A note on this clone: At one end the junction does not follow the germline gene, possibly because of a read error. The rearrangement joins TRBV9 to TRBJ1-2; D perhaps matches TRBD1 (6 bases). In germline, CDR1 is SGDLS, CDR2 YYNGEE. This CDR3 comprises 12 residues. For the CDR3, the DNA is TGTGCCAGCAGCGACAGGGCCCATGGCTACCCCTTC. Its translation is CASSDRAHGYPF.

This chain joins TRBV6-6 and TRBJ1-1; perhaps TRBD1 as D (5 bases). V lost 7 bases, J lost 1 base, and 13 bases lay in between. The CDR3 runs 14 residues. Per the germline V gene, CDR1 is MNHNY and CDR2 is SVGAGI (reference sequence). CDR3 residues: CASTPQVTNTEAFF. The CDR3 DNA is TGTGCCAGCACCCCACAGGTGACGAACACTGAAGCTTTCTTT.

The V and J genes are TRBV18 and TRBJ2-1; no definite D call. The V gene lost 3 bases and the J gene lost 0 bases, with 9 bases spanning the gap. The CDR3 length is 15 residues. Germline assignment: CDR1 KGHSH and CDR2 LQKENI. The DNA of the CDR3 is TGTGCCAGCTCACCTCCTATAAGCTCCTACAATGAGCAGTTCTTC. Its protein is CASSPPISSYNEQFF.

This clone was picked up one time. The CDR3 reads CSVHTQGKNTEAFF. CDR3 sequence (DNA): TGCAGCGTGCATACGCAGGGTAAGAACACTGAAGCTTTCTTT. The J gene is TRBJ1-1, the V gene TRBV29-1, with a weak D call TRBD1 (5 bases). Trimming took 6 bases from V and 1 from J, leaving 15 bases between them. CDR3 length equals 14 residues. Germline CDR1 and CDR2: SQVTM and ANQGSEA.

The J gene is TRBJ2-7, the V gene TRBV4-1; D perhaps matches TRBD1 (6 bases). CDR3 length: 14 amino acids. CDR1 is MGHRA, CDR2 YSYEKL, per germline. The V end lost 4 bases, the J end lost 7 bases, and 17 bases lay between the germline ends. The CDR3 protein is CASSPVRGRREQYF. DNA for the CDR3: TGCGCCAGCAGCCCGGTCAGGGGAAGAAGGGAGCAGTACTTC.

This chain uses TRBV27 with TRBJ1-2; TRBD1 aligns across 9 bases. Germline V gene sequence: CDR1 MNHEY, CDR2 SMNVEV (reference sequence). The CDR3 is 13 residues long. The V segment lost 7 bases and the J segment 8 bases; nucleotides outside the gene matches: 8. In nucleotides, the CDR3 is TGTGCCAGCAAAACAGGGGGCGCAGGGGGCTACACCTTC. Its translation is CASKTGGAGGYTF.

The J gene is TRBJ2-3, the V gene TRBV6-1; perhaps TRBD2 as D (7 bases). The CDR3 spans 15 residues. Trimming stripped 2 bases from V and 4 bases from J, with 13 bases between. Germline CDR1 and CDR2: MNHNS and SASEGT. The CDR3 reads CASSETGGPPDTQYF. CDR3 DNA sequence: TGTGCCAGCAGTGAAACGGGGGGCCCCCCAGATACGCAGTATTTT.

This clone showed up just a few times. This chain uses TRBV6-5 with TRBJ1-1; D is ambiguous. The CDR3 totals 14 residues. Per germline, CDR1 MNHEY and CDR2 SVGAGI. V dropped 2 bases and J dropped 4 bases, with 11 bases sitting between them. DNA for the CDR3: TGTGCCAGCAGTTACACCACGGGGTCCACTGAAGCTTTCTTT. This translates into CASSYTTGSTEAFF.

The chain has TRBV18 and TRBJ2-6; D perhaps matches TRBD1 (6 bases). CDR3 length: 17 residues. CDR1 and CDR2 (germline): KGHSH, LQKENI. Trimming removed 4 bases at V and 2 bases at J, with 15 bases between. The CDR3 nucleotides are TGTGCCAGCTCACGAGCGACAGGTGGGGCTGGGGCCAACGTCCTGACTTTC. It codes for CASSRATGGAGANVLTF.

This chain joins TRBV29-1 and TRBJ2-1; 12 bases agree with TRBD2. V trimming: 4 bases; J trimming: 0 bases; junction bases outside the gene matches: 10. Germline V gene lookup returns CDR1 SQVTM and CDR2 ANQGSEA. This CDR3 comprises 18 residues. CDR3 DNA: TGCAGCGTTGGGGCTAGCGGGAGGGCCGGGAGCTCCTACAATGAGCAGTTCTTC. Its translation is CSVGASGRAGSSYNEQFF.

The genes are TRBV9 and TRBJ2-3, with 8 bases matching TRBD2. The CDR3 is made up of 15 amino acids. V shed 2 bases, J shed 1 base, and the junction held 3 bases outside the gene matches. CDR1 SGDLS and CDR2 YYNGEE come from the germline V gene. The CDR3 reads CASSVGSGGTDTQYF. CDR3 sequence (DNA): TGTGCCAGCAGCGTCGGTAGCGGGGGCACAGATACGCAGTATTTT.

This clone turned up a few times. The rearrangement links TRBV28 to TRBJ1-2; 10 bases align to TRBD1. V shed 7 bases and J 7 bases; nucleotides not matched to a gene: 12. Germline V CDR1 and CDR2: MDHEN, SYDVKM. There are 15 residues in the CDR3. The CDR3 region is CASTAHRDRGGGYTF. The CDR3 DNA reads as TGTGCCAGCACAGCTCACCGGGACAGGGGCGGTGGCTACACCTTC.

The V and J genes are TRBV4-3 and TRBJ1-2; 9 bases are a match to TRBD1. Germline V lookup: CDR1 LGHNA, CDR2 YSLEER. CDR3 size: 14 residues. V trimming: 4 bases; J trimming: 2 bases; junction bases outside the gene matches: 2. CDR3 DNA: TGCGCCAGCAGCCGGGGGACAGGGAACTATGGCTACACCTTC. Protein sequence: CASSRGTGNYGYTF.

Only a few counts were recorded for this clone. The chain combines TRBV7-3 with TRBJ2-2; no clear D gene. Germline V gene lookup returns CDR1 SGHTA and CDR2 FQGTGA. This CDR3 contains 12 residues. With 2 bases removed from V and 6 bases from J, the gap between germline ends came to 4 bases. Written as DNA, the CDR3 is TGTGCCAGCAGCTTAGACTCCGGGGAGCTGTTTTTT. The encoded protein is CASSLDSGELFF.

This rearrangement joins TRBV30 to TRBJ2-7, with TRBD1 matching over 7 bases. V lost 3 bases and J lost 2; bases outside the gene matches: 4. This CDR3 is built from 13 residues. The germline V gene encodes CDR1 GTSNPN and CDR2 SVGIG (reference sequence). The CDR3 DNA reads as TGTGCCTGGAGCCGACAGGGCGCCTACGAGCAGTACTTC. Translating gives CAWSRQGAYEQYF.

The chain couples TRBV9 to TRBJ1-2, with D possibly matching TRBD1 (5 bases). The germline gives CDR1 SGDLS, CDR2 YYNGEE. The CDR3 covers 17 residues. V dropped 0 bases and J dropped 6 bases, with 21 bases sitting between them. CDR3 sequence: CASSVGGDVKPMDGYTF. CDR3 in DNA: TGTGCCAGCAGCGTAGGGGGCGACGTCAAACCTATGGATGGCTACACCTTC.

V gene TRBV7-2 combines with J gene TRBJ2-3; D is perhaps TRBD2 (6 bases). This CDR3 has 16 amino acids. The V end lost 1 base, the J end lost 2 bases, and 13 bases lay between the germline ends. Germline CDR1 and CDR2: SGHTA and FQGNSA. In DNA form, the CDR3 reads TGTGCCAGCAGCTTAGACCGGGAGTTTTACACAGATACGCAGTATTTT. This codes for CASSLDREFYTDTQYF.